A selection of T cell receptor beta chains follows, all from one sample in a study of OX40 agonist ivuxolimab in advanced cancers. Repertoires were generated with immunoSEQ multiplex PCR, while TCRdb's copy carries only in-frame clones and drops some. This sample carries some 55,000 clones, 80% of them seen once, and the ten largest clones take roughly 4.6%. Sequencing was performed on CD4+ or CD8+ T cells sorted from blood, taken in a trial of the OX40 agonist ivuxolimab. The receptors shown here come from an adult with an advanced solid tumor such as melanoma, head and neck, liver or kidney cancer. Both conserved end residues are part of each CDR3. A D gene is named only where the DNA matches it firmly. Some rows mark clone size as missing; the rest say once, few, many or name a class of expanded clone.

TRBJ2-5,TRBD1,14,TRBV5-4,few,TGTGCCAGCAGCTTGGCCAGGGGGCAAGAGACCCAGTACTTC,CASSLARGQETQYF
TRBJ1-1,.,13,TRBV7-3,.,TGTGCCAGCAGGGAGGGGGTGAACACTGAAGCTTTCTTT,CASREGVNTEAFF
TRBJ2-5,TRBD2,15,TRBV7-6,.,TGTGCCAGCAGCGCACTAGCGGGGGGGGAAGGGACCCAGTACTTC,CASSALAGGEGTQYF
TRBJ1-4,.,14,TRBV5-6,.,TGTGCCAGCAGCTCGAAGGTCAGCTATGAAAAACTGTTTTTT,CASSSKVSYEKLFF
TRBJ2-4,TRBD1,16,TRBV6-5,.,TGTGCCAGCAGTTACGGAAGACAGGGGCCATCAAACATTCAGTACTTC,CASSYGRQGPSNIQYF
TRBJ2-2,.,16,TRBV5-1,.,TGCGCCAGCAGCTTGGCCGCAGGGTGGTATCCCGGGGAGCTGTTTTTT,CASSLAAGWYPGELFF
TRBJ2-3,.,12,TRBV6-6,.,TGTGCCAGCAGTTTTAGCACAGATACGCAGTATTTT,CASSFSTDTQYF
TRBJ2-1,TRBD2,14,TRBV7-2,.,TGTGCCAGCGCTCGGGGGAGGGGCTACAATGAGCAGTTCTTC,CASARGRGYNEQFF
TRBJ2-2,TRBD1,15,TRBV18,.,TGTGCCAGCTCACCGAGGGAGACAGGGTCCGGGGAGCTGTTTTTT,CASSPRETGSGELFF
TRBJ2-4,TRBD2,17,TRBV19,.,TGTGCCAGTAGTATAGGGCTTGGGGGAGGGAGAAACATCATTCAGTACTTC,CASSIGLGGGRNIIQYF
TRBJ1-6,TRBD1,15,TRBV27,.,TGTGCCAGCAGTCCTCAGGGGGCGCGTAATTCACCCCTCCACTTT,CASSPQGARNSPLHF
TRBJ2-7,.,12,TRBV19,.,TGTGCCAGTAGTTCACAGAATTACGAGCAGTACTTC,CASSSQNYEQYF
TRBJ1-4,.,16,TRBV7-8,once,TGTGCCAGCAGCTCGGATGAGGTTGCAACTAATGAAAAACTGTTTTTT,CASSSDEVATNEKLFF
TRBJ1-1,.,13,TRBV5-1,.,TGCGCCAGCAGCCTGAGGGGGGACACTGAAGCTTTCTTT,CASSLRGDTEAFF
TRBJ1-3,.,16,TRBV11-2,.,TGTGCCAGCAGCTTAGAAGTCAGCAGCTCTGGAAACACCATATATTTT,CASSLEVSSSGNTIYF
TRBJ1-1,TRBD1,16,TRBV19,.,TGTGCCAGTAGTCATACCCCGGGACAGGACTTCACTGAAGCTTTCTTT,CASSHTPGQDFTEAFF
TRBJ2-1,TRBD2,17,TRBV19,.,TGTGCCAGTAGTCCCCGCACTAGCGGGGGGCCCTACAATGAGCAGTTCTTC,CASSPRTSGGPYNEQFF
TRBJ2-1,.,13,TRBV11-3,.,TGTGCCAGCAGCTTATACCTAGAGAGTGAGCAGTTCTTC,CASSLYLESEQFF
TRBJ1-1,.,15,TRBV6-1,.,TGTGCCAGCAGTGAAGAAATGGTTTGGGGCACTGAAGCTTTCTTT,CASSEEMVWGTEAFF
TRBJ1-2,.,14,TRBV6-1,.,TGTGCCAGCAGTGAATACCCGAGTAACTATGGCTACACCTTC,CASSEYPSNYGYTF
TRBJ2-5,.,12,TRBV5-4,.,TGTGCCAGCAGCCAGGGGCGAGAGACCCAGTACTTC,CASSQGRETQYF
TRBJ1-1,.,13,TRBV11-3,.,TGTGCCAGCAGCTTAGGGTTGAACACTGAAGCTTTCTTT,CASSLGLNTEAFF
TRBJ2-7,TRBD1,15,TRBV19,.,TGTGCCAGTAGTCCTAGGACAGGGGGACTCTACGAGCAGTACTTC,CASSPRTGGLYEQYF
TRBJ1-4,TRBD1,15,TRBV5-4,.,TGTGCCAGCAGCGTCGACAGGGGCTTGAATGAAAAACTGTTTTTT,CASSVDRGLNEKLFF
TRBJ1-2,.,16,TRBV27,once,TGTGCCAGCAGTTTATGGCCGGTACAGGCTTCGGATGGCTACACCTTC,CASSLWPVQASDGYTF
TRBJ1-5,TRBD1,15,TRBV7-9,few,TGTGCCAGCAGCTTAGGGACAGGGCGCGCTCAGCCCCAGCATTTT,CASSLGTGRAQPQHF
TRBJ2-7,TRBD2,15,TRBV5-1,.,TGCGCCAGCAGCTTGGAGGCTAGCGGGAGGGGCGAGCAGTACTTC,CASSLEASGRGEQYF
TRBJ1-6,.,12,TRBV5-8,.,TGTGCCAGCAGCCCTAGACTCTTTCCCCTCCACTTT,CASSPRLFPLHF
TRBJ2-1,TRBD1,15,TRBV5-4,.,TGTGCCAGCAGCCTCAGACAGGGTTCGTACAATGAGCAGTTCTTC,CASSLRQGSYNEQFF
TRBJ1-3,.,15,TRBV6-5,.,TGTGCCAGCAGTGCAGGGGATCTGACTGGAAACACCATATATTTT,CASSAGDLTGNTIYF
TRBJ2-6,TRBD2,18,TRBV2,.,TGTGCCAGCAGTGCCCGGGCGGGGGACCTCTCTGGGGCCAACGTCCTGACTTTC,CASSARAGDLSGANVLTF
TRBJ2-7,.,19,TRBV21-1,.,TGTGCCAGCAGCGTTCCGGGTCCAGGGAGTAGCGGGGGGAGGTACGAGCAGTACTTC,CASSVPGPGSSGGRYEQYF
TRBJ1-4,.,15,TRBV11-2,.,TGTGCCAGCAGTCCAGGACAGACAACTAATGAAAAACTGTTTTTT,CASSPGQTTNEKLFF
TRBJ1-2,TRBD1,14,TRBV6-4,.,TGTGCCAGCATCTCGACAGGGTCTAACTATGGCTACACCTTC,CASISTGSNYGYTF
TRBJ1-2,TRBD1,17,TRBV5-8,.,TGTGCCAGCAGCTCTGGACAGGGGGTTGCTTCTAACTATGGCTACACCTTC,CASSSGQGVASNYGYTF
TRBJ1-2,TRBD1,15,TRBV5-4,.,TGTGCCAGCAGCCGGACTCCAGGGGGCAGCTATGGCTACACCTTC,CASSRTPGGSYGYTF
TRBJ1-1,.,15,TRBV19,once,TGTGCCAGTAGTACGCCGGGACACGGGAACACTGAAGCTTTCTTT,CASSTPGHGNTEAFF
TRBJ1-2,.,14,TRBV29-1,.,TGCAGCGTTGTGGGTCAGGTCCCCTCCTATGGCTACACCTTC,CSVVGQVPSYGYTF
TRBJ2-7,TRBD1,14,TRBV7-9,.,TGTGCCAGCAGCTTAGATGGGACAGCGAACGAGCAGTACTTC,CASSLDGTANEQYF
TRBJ2-7,.,15,TRBV6-5,few,TGTGCCAGCAGTTCGGGGGGACAGGACTCCTACGAGCAGTACTTC,CASSSGGQDSYEQYF
TRBJ2-1,TRBD2,16,TRBV5-1,once,TGCGCCAGCAGCTTGGTAGCGGGACCAATTTACAATGAGCAGTTCTTC,CASSLVAGPIYNEQFF
TRBJ1-2,TRBD1,14,TRBV5-1,.,TGCGCCAGCAGCTTGGGGCAGGGGGCGTTCGGCTACACCTTC,CASSLGQGAFGYTF
TRBJ1-5,.,15,TRBV6-1,.,TGTGCCAGCAGTCCAACCCGCTATAGCAATCAGCCCCAGCATTTT,CASSPTRYSNQPQHF
TRBJ1-4,TRBD1,15,TRBV19,.,TGTGCCAGTAGTTCCCGGACAGGGGGCGGTGAAAAACTGTTTTTT,CASSSRTGGGEKLFF
TRBJ1-2,TRBD1,19,TRBV5-1,.,TGCGCCAGCAGCTTGGCTTACCCTCAAACCGGGACAGGGGTCTATGGCTACACCTTC,CASSLAYPQTGTGVYGYTF
TRBJ2-2,.,16,TRBV7-3,.,TGTGCCAGCAGCTTAATGTCAGCCCCAGGCACCGGGGAGCTGTTTTTT,CASSLMSAPGTGELFF
TRBJ2-1,.,12,TRBV5-1,.,TGCGCCAGCAGCATGGAGAACAATGAGCAGTTCTTC,CASSMENNEQFF
TRBJ1-4,.,15,TRBV5-1,few,TGCGCCAGCAGCTCCTCGGACTGGGTATGGGAAAAACTGTTTTTT,CASSSSDWVWEKLFF